Following are 9 T cell receptor beta chains from one sample sequenced in a study of vaccination effects on CD4 cells after COVID-19. Libraries were prepared by immunoSEQ multiplex PCR; TCRdb keeps only in-frame clonotypes and omits some of them. Of about 59,000 clones detected, about 78% appear once; the ten largest clones hold 1.5% to 2%. Their antigen targets remain unknown. Prior to sequencing, the ViraFEST assay stimulated PBMC with viral peptide pools, which expanded the antigen-specific CD4+ T cells. Isolation of CD4+ T cells took place after less than twelve days of culture. Two-dose BNT162b2 or mRNA-1273 vaccination was given to participants. Sequencing used CD4+ T cells from PBMCs cultured with HCoV-OC43 spike peptides, obtained after COVID-19 vaccination. Subset here: HCoV-OC43 spike overlapping peptide pool stimulation. These receptors all stem from a human donor who received a COVID-19 vaccine.

This chain joins TRBV10-3 and TRBJ1-2, with D uncertain. Trimming removed 3 bases from V and 0 bases from J, with 2 bases in between. The CDR3 is made up of 12 amino acids. The V gene's germline CDR1 is ENHRY and CDR2 SYGVKD. The CDR3 is CAISDTNYGYTF. The CDR3 nucleotides are TGTGCCATCAGTGATACTAACTATGGCTACACCTTC.

CDR3 residues: CASSSEGYNEQFF. The CDR3 DNA follows: TGTGCCAGCAGCTCGGAGGGGTACAATGAGCAGTTCTTC. The chain links TRBV7-2 to TRBJ2-1, with D perhaps TRBD2 (6 bases). CDR1 is SGHTA, CDR2 FQGNSA, per germline. This CDR3 region has 13 residues. The V gene lost 4 bases and the J gene lost 4 bases, with 8 bases spanning the gap.

The chain employs TRBV5-8 and TRBJ2-7, with D hard to call. Trimming removed 4 bases at V and 0 bases at J, with 11 bases between. Germline CDR1 is SGHTS and CDR2 is YDEGEE. CDR3 length: 14 residues. CDR3 bases: TGTGCCAGCAGCCTCAGACGGAGCTCCTACGAGCAGTACGTC. This translates into CASSLRRSSYEQYV.

J is TRBJ2-1 and V is TRBV24-1, with TRBD2 as a possible D gene (5 bases). CDR3 length: 20 amino acids. V was clipped by 8 bases and J by 2 bases, with 30 bases between them. The germline gives CDR1 KGHDR, CDR2 SFDVKD. This CDR3 reads CATTHPRVGHQPLTYNEQFF. CDR3 nucleotide sequence: TGTGCCACCACCCACCCGAGGGTGGGCCATCAGCCACTGACCTACAATGAGCAGTTCTTC.

This clone occurred a few times. The rearrangement uses TRBV19 and TRBJ1-4; D not certain. The CDR3 is 15 amino acids. Trimming left V 5 bases short and J 6 bases short, with 16 bases between. The V gene's germline CDR1 is LNHDA and CDR2 SQIVND (reference sequence). The CDR3 DNA follows: TGTGCCAGTAGTCCATCGAAGAACCTCTATGAAAAACTGTTTTTT. Translating gives CASSPSKNLYEKLFF.

This clone was detected once. The chain is built from TRBV6-4 and TRBJ2-3, with a weak D call TRBD2 (5 bases). Trimming left V 4 bases short and J 1 base short, with 9 bases between. Germline CDR1 is MRHNA and CDR2 is SNTAGT. CDR3 length: 14 amino acids. The CDR3 DNA sequence: TGTGCCAGCAGTGCTCAGAGGGGCACAGATACGCAGTATTTT. This encodes CASSAQRGTDTQYF.

This chain joins TRBV21-1 and TRBJ1-2; the table calls TRBD1, which could not be checked here. TRBV21-1 is a listed pseudogene. The CDR3 length is 14 residues. CDR3 region: CASSKQGFNYGYTF. In nucleotides, the CDR3 is TGTGCCAGCAGCAAACAGGGTTTTAACTATGGCTACACCTTC.

The chain employs TRBV10-1 and TRBJ1-2; tentative D call: TRBD1 (6 bases). V lost 5 bases and J 2 bases, leaving 9 bases between the germline ends. The CDR3 is 13 amino acids. CDR1 is WNHNN, CDR2 SYGVQD, per germline (reference sequence). For the CDR3, the DNA is TGCGCCAGCAGTTTTGGACAGAACTATGGCTACACCTTC. This sequence encodes CASSFGQNYGYTF.

The chain joins TRBV5-1 to TRBJ2-3; tentatively, D is TRBD1 or TRBD2 (5 bases each). V gave up 0 bases and J gave up 7 bases, with 15 bases separating them. Looked up from germline, CDR1 is SGHRS and CDR2 is YFSETQ. This CDR3 comprises 15 residues. The CDR3 is CASSLGDGGSYTQYF. CDR3 coding DNA: TGCGCCAGCAGCTTGGGGGACGGAGGCTCCTATACGCAGTATTTT. Full variable domain (outside the CDR3, taken from reference TRBV5-1 and TRBJ2-3): KAGVTQTPRYLIKTRGQQVTLSCSPISGHRSVSWYQQTPGQGLQFLFEYFSETQRNKGNFPGRFSGRQFSNSRSEMNVSTLELGDSALYLCASSLGDGGSYTQYFGPGTRLTVL.